This section outlines one TCR beta chain sequence together with its context. No antigen is known for it. The sample originates from a study of cytomegalovirus exposure and HLA in healthy donors. Study at large: Of all 400 or so donors who were genotyped, under 90% belonged to the Caucasian-associated ancestry cluster.

The PCR made use of 60 Vbeta and 13 Jbeta primers. Repertoires were generated with immunoSEQ multiplex PCR, while TCRdb's copy carries only in-frame clones and drops some. Found here are about 160,000 clones; the top ten clones hold 1% to 1.5%. The study, taken as a whole, reports: HLA alleles were associated with 16,000 or so TCR beta sequences in a later analysis at 0.05 false discovery rate. Highest at DRB1 and lowest at HLA-C, TCR association rates differed among HLA loci in a later analysis.

CDR3 length: 15 amino acids. Germline V gene data show CDR1 as SGDLS and CDR2 as YYNGEE. Trimming stripped 0 bases from V and 5 bases from J, with 15 bases between. The specimen was PBMCs. The source is a woman aged 60 to 75 in good health and CMV-seronegative. The chain combines TRBV9 with TRBJ2-7; D perhaps matches TRBD2 (6 bases). CDR3 nucleotide sequence: TGTGCCAGCAGCGTAGCCCTTGAAGGGGAGGACGAGCAGTACTTC. Translating gives CASSVALEGEDEQYF.